This T cell receptor beta chain was found in a study of blood T cell repertoires in COVID-19. This CDR3 comprises 15 residues. Germline CDR1 is SGHKS and CDR2 is YYEKEE (reference sequence). The trim removed 2 bases at V and 8 bases at J, leaving 7 bases unmatched. TCRdb keeps only in-frame clones here, not all; method: immunoSEQ multiplex PCR. The repertoire consists of about 230,000 clones, with about 91% occurring once and the leading ten covering 2.5%. This TCR derives from a woman in her thirties or forties with acute COVID-19. The V call is TRBV5-5, the J call TRBJ1-6; 7 bases are a match to TRBD1. Sequencing used PBMCs or T cells enriched from blood (not recorded which). The CDR3 region has the DNA TGTGCCAGCAGCTTAAACGGGCAGGGGGATTCACCCCTCCACTTT. This codes for CASSLNGQGDSPLHF.